Following are 32 T cell receptor beta chains from one sample sequenced in a study of CD8 T cells in Susac syndrome. The RNA, about 0.45 to 1 ug, was put through reverse transcription using random hexamers. TCRdb used MiXCR to reprocess the immunoSEQ multiplex PCR reads, holding one entry per CDR3 protein. The sample yields approximately 200,000 distinct CDR3 sequences, approximately 96% seen once. The sequenced sample consisted of CD4+ T cells from PBMCs. The receptors stem from a human donor with multiple sclerosis.

This clonotype appeared once. The rearrangement joins TRBV29-1 to TRBJ2-3, with 10 bases fitting TRBD1. The CDR3 spans 15 residues. Germline V gives CDR1 SQVTM, CDR2 ANQGSEA. The junction had 5 bases not matched to a gene; V was cut back by 3 bases and J by 2 bases. CDR3 residues: CSVDQDRGFTDTQYF. The CDR3 DNA follows: TGCAGCGTTGACCAGGACAGGGGGTTCACAGATACGCAGTATTTT.

The chain links TRBV7-9 to TRBJ1-1; tentatively, D is TRBD1 (5 bases). The germline V and J ends were trimmed by 4 bases and 3 bases, with 12 bases remaining between them. Germline assignment: CDR1 SEHNR and CDR2 FQNEAQ (reference sequence). The CDR3 runs 14 residues. This CDR3 is CASSSGTYHTEAFF. The CDR3 DNA reads TGTGCCAGCAGCTCCGGGACTTATCACACTGAAGCTTTCTTT.

The V call is TRBV12-3 or TRBV12-4, the J call TRBJ1-1, with D unresolved. The CDR3 is made up of 14 amino acids. V lost 3 bases to trimming and J lost 7 bases, with 15 bases between them. CDR3 loop: CASSFGQVRNEAFF. The DNA for the CDR3 is TGTGCCAGCAGTTTTGGGCAGGTGCGAAATGAAGCTTTCTTT.

This clonotype occurred once. J is TRBJ1-2 and V is TRBV19; no definite D call. In germline, CDR1 is LNHDA, CDR2 SQIVND (reference sequence). V lost 7 bases to trimming and J lost 4 bases, with 16 bases between them. CDR3 length equals 14 residues. Written as DNA, the CDR3 is TGTGCCAGTACCGTGCTGAGTTCCGTCTATGGCTACACCTTC. The encoded protein is CASTVLSSVYGYTF.

CDR3 DNA sequence: TGCAGCGTTGGAACGGGGGCCCAATACAATGAGCAGTTCTTC. Its translation is CSVGTGAQYNEQFF. The J gene is TRBJ2-1, the V gene TRBV29-1; either TRBD1 or TRBD2 may fit D (6 bases each). Germline lookup yields CDR1 SQVTM and CDR2 ANQGSEA. The CDR3 is 14 residues long. Trimming removed 4 bases from V and 4 bases from J, with 14 bases in between.

The chain uses TRBV3-1 and TRBJ2-2; tentative D call: TRBD2 (6 bases). Germline assignment: CDR1 LGHDT and CDR2 YNNKEL (reference sequence). This CDR3 spans 15 amino acids. Trimming left V 2 bases short and J 1 base short, with 8 bases between. For the CDR3, the DNA is TGTGCCAGCAGCCAATTCGGGGGGAACACCGGGGAGCTGTTTTTT. It yields the protein CASSQFGGNTGELFF.

This clonotype was counted a single time. This chain joins TRBV15 and TRBJ2-3; D possibly corresponds to TRBD2 (7 bases). Trimming left V 1 base short and J 2 bases short, with 10 bases between. Germline lookup yields CDR1 LNHNV and CDR2 YYDKDF (reference sequence). There are 15 residues in the CDR3. The CDR3 reads CATSRAGGHTDTQYF. The CDR3 nucleotides read TGTGCCACCAGCAGAGCGGGGGGACACACAGATACGCAGTATTTT.

The genes are TRBV5-1 and TRBJ2-7, with 7 bases fitting TRBD1. CDR1 is SGHRS, CDR2 YFSETQ, per germline. This CDR3 comprises 14 residues. J gave up 1 base and V 7 bases, and 8 bases lay outside the gene matches. CDR3 loop: CASRDSTTSYEQYF. CDR3 nucleotide sequence: TGCGCCAGCCGGGACAGCACTACATCCTACGAGCAGTACTTC.

This clonotype was seen only a few times. The chain uses TRBV20-1 and TRBJ2-1, with a weak D call TRBD2 (5 bases). Between the trimmed V and J ends, which lost 0 bases and 0 bases, there was a span of 6 bases. There are 14 residues in the CDR3. CDR1 and CDR2 from the germline V gene are DFQATT and SNEGSKA (reference sequence). The CDR3 loop is CSARDRGSYNEQFF. In nucleotides, the CDR3 is TGCAGTGCTAGAGATCGGGGCTCCTACAATGAGCAGTTCTTC.

The chain carries TRBV7-9 and TRBJ2-7; D is perhaps TRBD1 or TRBD2 (5 bases each). Germline assignment: CDR1 SEHNR and CDR2 FQNEAQ (reference sequence). The CDR3 length is 14 residues. The V end was cut by 1 base, the J end by 7 bases, with 14 bases between. The CDR3 DNA sequence: TGTGCCAGCAGCTTAGTAGGGACGCACAGGGAGCAGTACTTC. Translated, it gives CASSLVGTHREQYF. The entire variable domain, with the rest obtained from reference TRBV7-9 and TRBJ2-7, is as follows: DTGVSQNPRHKITKRGQNVTFRCDPISEHNRLYWYRQTLGQGPEFLTYFQNEAQLEKSRLLSDRFSAERPKGSFSTLEIQRTEQGDSAMYLCASSLVGTHREQYFGPGTRLTVT.

This chain uses TRBV28 with TRBJ2-7; 8 positions match TRBD1. The CDR3 has 15 amino acids. The V and J ends lost 4 bases and 2 bases, in that order; junction bases with no gene match: 7. CDR1 is MDHEN, CDR2 SYDVKM, per germline. CDR3 nucleotides: TGTGCCAGCAGTTGGGCCGGGACAGGCACCTACGAGCAGTACTTC. It encodes CASSWAGTGTYEQYF. Drawing the rest from reference TRBV28 and TRBJ2-7, the complete variable domain is DVKVTQSSRYLVKRTGEKVFLECVQDMDHENMFWYRQDPGLGLRLIYFSYDVKMKEKGDIPEGYSVSREKKERFSLILESASTNQTSMYLCASSWAGTGTYEQYFGPGTRLTVT.

The chain has TRBV5-6 and TRBJ1-1, with a tentative D call TRBD1 (6 bases). The CDR3 consists of 15 residues. Per germline, CDR1 SGHDT and CDR2 YYEEEE. Trimming shortened V by 3 bases and J by 1 base, and 13 bases separated the two germline ends. Here the CDR3 reads CASSSTGTGNTEAFF. The CDR3, as DNA: TGTGCCAGCAGCTCAACAGGGACGGGGAACACTGAAGCTTTCTTT.

The chain has TRBV29-1 and TRBJ1-1; TRBD1 is a possible D gene (6 bases). Per the germline V gene, CDR1 is SQVTM and CDR2 is ANQGSEA. The CDR3 totals 15 residues. V dropped 3 bases and J dropped 11 bases, with 25 bases sitting between them. Written as DNA, the CDR3 is TGCAGCGTTGATGATGGAACAGGGCCGCAAGTCGACGCTTTCTTT. Translation: CSVDDGTGPQVDAFF.

Here the CDR3 reads CSVISEVGNEQFF. The CDR3 DNA sequence: TGCAGTGTCATCTCTGAGGTGGGAAATGAGCAGTTCTTC. J is TRBJ2-1 and V is TRBV20-1; no reliable D call. The CDR3 covers 13 residues. V was cut by 7 bases and J by 7 bases, with 17 bases left in between. Germline V lookup: CDR1 DFQATT, CDR2 SNEGSKA (reference sequence).

The rearrangement links TRBV9 to TRBJ1-5; D is unclear. The CDR3 runs 13 residues. Trimming pared 0 bases from V and 5 bases from J, leaving 6 bases between. Germline CDR1 is SGDLS and CDR2 is YYNGEE. CDR3 in DNA: TGTGCCAGCAGCGTAGATGTTCATCAGCCCCAGCATTTT. It is translated as CASSVDVHQPQHF. Full variable domain (rest looked up from reference TRBV9 and TRBJ1-5): DSGVTQTPKHLITATGQRVTLRCSPRSGDLSVYWYQQSLDQGLQFLIQYYNGEERAKGNILERFSAQQFPDLHSELNLSSLELGDSALYFCASSVDVHQPQHFGDGTRLSIL.

DNA of the CDR3: TGCAGTGCTAGACCATTAGACAGCCGATACGAGCAGTACTTC. Translation gives CSARPLDSRYEQYF. The chain uses TRBV20-1 and TRBJ2-7, with D possibly TRBD1 on 5 matching bases. V lost 2 bases and J lost 4, with 15 bases in between. CDR3 size: 14 residues. Germline CDR1 and CDR2: DFQATT and SNEGSKA (reference sequence).

This clonotype was seen just once. The chain links TRBV14 to TRBJ2-5; D not certain. The CDR3 is 14 residues long. Per the germline V gene, CDR1 is SGHDN and CDR2 is FVKESK. V shed 1 base and J shed 5 bases, with 11 bases lying between them. The CDR3 bases are TGTGCCAGCAGCCAAGTAGGGTGGTCGGAGACCCAGTACTTC. Protein sequence: CASSQVGWSETQYF.

The J gene is TRBJ2-1, the V gene TRBV7-9; no definite D call. V shed 2 bases and J shed 8 bases, with 7 bases lying between them. Germline loops: CDR1 SEHNR, CDR2 FQNEAQ (reference sequence). The CDR3 extends over 12 amino acids. CDR3 in amino acids: CASSLRVDEQFF. The DNA of the CDR3 is TGTGCCAGCAGCTTACGAGTGGATGAGCAGTTCTTC.

The chain is built from TRBV7-2 and TRBJ1-3; no reliable D call. The CDR3 has 15 residues. Germline loops: CDR1 SGHTA, CDR2 FQGNSA. Trimming took 5 bases from V and 0 from J, leaving 11 bases between them. The CDR3 reads CASSLEVSSGNTIYF. The CDR3 DNA is TGTGCCAGCAGCCTAGAAGTTTCCTCTGGAAACACCATATATTTT.

The rearrangement uses TRBV29-1 and TRBJ1-2; the D is unclear. V lost 2 bases, J lost 2 bases, and 9 bases lay in between. Germline V lookup: CDR1 SQVTM, CDR2 ANQGSEA. The length of the CDR3 is 13 residues. CDR3 sequence (DNA): TGCAGCGTTGAACCTAGCGGGAACTATGGCTACACCTTC. Encoded protein: CSVEPSGNYGYTF.

The chain recombines TRBV29-1 with TRBJ2-3; possible D gene TRBD2, 5 bases. This CDR3 comprises 14 residues. Trimming cost V 1 base and J 2 bases, with 10 bases left between them. Per germline, CDR1 SQVTM and CDR2 ANQGSEA. This CDR3 is CSVEGVSATDTQYF. The CDR3 DNA is TGCAGCGTTGAAGGTGTTAGCGCCACAGATACGCAGTATTTT.

Written as DNA, the CDR3 is TGTGCCAGCAGGCTCTATGGGGTGGGTCGATCCTACAATGAGCAGTTCTTC. It translates to CASRLYGVGRSYNEQFF. J is TRBJ2-1 and V is TRBV6-1; no reliable D call. The germline V gene encodes CDR1 MNHNS and CDR2 SASEGT. The V and J ends lost 6 bases and 1 base respectively, with 19 bases between them. The CDR3 is 17 residues long.

The V gene is TRBV28, the J gene TRBJ2-1; D unclear. Germline V CDR1 and CDR2: MDHEN, SYDVKM. Trimming took off 2 bases at V and 5 bases at J, with 10 bases between the two ends. The CDR3 has 14 residues. The CDR3 DNA follows: TGTGCCAGCAGTTTAGTGGGGATGAACAATGAGCAGTTCTTC. Translated: CASSLVGMNNEQFF.

This sequence joins TRBV6-2 or TRBV6-3 and TRBJ2-7; 8 bases map to TRBD1. The CDR3 has 17 residues. Germline CDR1 MNHEY, CDR2 SVGEGT. The V gene end was trimmed by 6 bases and the J gene end by 1 base; junction bases not matched to a gene: 14. CDR3: CASRPLLPGQASYEQYF. The CDR3, as DNA: TGTGCCAGCAGACCGCTACTCCCGGGACAGGCGTCCTACGAGCAGTACTTC.

The rearrangement links TRBV5-1 to TRBJ2-6, with 8 bases aligning to TRBD1. CDR3 length: 19 amino acids. Germline CDR1 is SGHRS and CDR2 is YFSETQ. V shed 1 base and J 4 bases; nucleotides not matched to a gene: 13. Here the CDR3 reads CASSLSFGQGARGANVLTF. The CDR3 nucleotides are TGCGCCAGCAGCTTGTCGTTTGGTCAGGGGGCGCGAGGGGCCAACGTCCTGACTTTC.

The V and J genes are TRBV5-1 and TRBJ2-2; tentative D call: TRBD2 (5 bases). Germline CDR1 SGHRS, CDR2 YFSETQ. V was clipped by 4 bases and J by 3 bases, with 16 bases between them. This CDR3 spans 16 amino acids. In nucleotides, the CDR3 is TGCGCCAGCAGCCTTAGGACGGCGGGTGACACCGGGGAGCTGTTTTTT. Translated, it gives CASSLRTAGDTGELFF.

This clonotype was picked up one time. The V gene is TRBV5-1, the J gene TRBJ2-6; D is uncertain. Trimming pared 0 bases from V and 15 bases from J, leaving 10 bases between. The CDR3 has 12 amino acids. Germline CDR1 and CDR2: SGHRS and YFSETQ. The CDR3 is CASSLEPPGLTF. The CDR3 nucleotides are TGCGCCAGCAGCTTGGAGCCTCCCGGCCTGACTTTC.

This sequence joins TRBV20-1 and TRBJ2-1; 7 bases map to TRBD2. J gave up 10 bases and V 0 bases, and 6 bases lay outside the gene matches. This CDR3 comprises 13 residues. Germline loops: CDR1 DFQATT, CDR2 SNEGSKA (reference sequence). Here the CDR3 reads CSARDPSGWEQFF. Written as DNA, the CDR3 is TGCAGTGCTAGAGATCCTAGCGGATGGGAGCAGTTCTTC.

The chain uses TRBV30 and TRBJ2-3, with 9 bases that match TRBD2. The CDR3 has 14 residues. The germline V gene has CDR1 GTSNPN and CDR2 SVGIG (reference sequence). Trimming took 3 bases from V and 5 from J; bases not matched to a gene: 6. DNA of the CDR3: TGTGCCTGGAGGATAGCGGGGGCTGGAGATACGCAGTATTTT. Translating gives CAWRIAGAGDTQYF.

J is TRBJ1-2 and V is TRBV3-1; 9 bases are a match to TRBD1. The CDR3 spans 15 residues. V shed 1 base, J shed 7 bases, and the junction held 7 bases outside the gene matches. Per the germline V gene, CDR1 is LGHDT and CDR2 is YNNKEL (reference sequence). Here the CDR3 reads CASSQVGDRAAGYTF. The CDR3 region has the DNA TGTGCCAGCAGCCAAGTTGGGGACAGGGCGGCTGGCTACACCTTC.

This chain uses TRBV15 with TRBJ2-1, with D uncertain. V gave up 1 base and J gave up 8 bases, with 12 bases separating them. CDR1 is LNHNV, CDR2 YYDKDF, per germline (reference sequence). The CDR3 runs to 14 residues. DNA for the CDR3: TGTGCCACCAGCAGAGCGCAGTGGATGGATGAGCAGTTCTTC. This translates into CATSRAQWMDEQFF.

The V and J genes are TRBV5-6 and TRBJ1-2; D uncertain. The CDR3 has 13 residues. V gave up 4 bases and J gave up 3 bases, with 10 bases separating them. Germline CDR1 and CDR2: SGHDT and YYEEEE. The DNA of the CDR3 is TGTGCCAGCAGCCGGGGTAGGGACTATGGCTACACCTTC. It yields the protein CASSRGRDYGYTF.